These 22 T cell receptor beta chains came from one sample sequenced in a study of T cells after yellow fever vaccination. One entry per CDR3 protein results from TCRdb running MiXCR on the 5' RACE reads. Seen here are about 26,000 distinct CDR3 sequences, 4.5% observed once, and the top ten hold around two fifths. This material consisted of PBMCs, either bulk or a sorted T-cell subset (CD4+, CD8+, memory, or dextramer-sorted; not recorded which), taken on the day of the yellow fever booster vaccination. These receptors originate from a man between 18 and 35 years old who received the YFV17D yellow fever vaccine.

This clonotype was detected many times. CDR3 DNA sequence: TGTGCCAGCAGCTTAGGGCTTCCGGGACAGTACAATGAGCAGTTCTTC. Translated: CASSLGLPGQYNEQFF. V gene TRBV7-2 combines with J gene TRBJ2-1; the match to TRBD1 covers 7 bases. This CDR3 is built from 16 residues. Germline CDR1 SGHTA, CDR2 FQGNSA. The trim removed 1 base at V and 4 bases at J, leaving 7 bases unmatched.

This clonotype has only a few counts. The chain recombines TRBV7-2 with TRBJ2-5; 10 nucleotides line up with TRBD1. Trimming at V came to 3 bases and at J to 3 bases, leaving 4 bases not matched to a gene. The CDR3 is made up of 15 amino acids. Germline assignment: CDR1 SGHTA and CDR2 FQGNSA. CDR3 region: CASSFMGTGEETQYF. For the CDR3, the DNA is TGTGCCAGCAGCTTTATGGGGACAGGGGAAGAGACCCAGTACTTC.

This clonotype was seen ten or more times. V gene TRBV7-2 combines with J gene TRBJ1-6; D remains unclear. Between the trimmed V and J ends, which lost 5 bases and 10 bases, there was a span of 12 bases. The CDR3 length is 13 residues. The germline gives CDR1 SGHTA, CDR2 FQGNSA. The CDR3 loop reads CASSPRNLSPLHF. For the CDR3, the DNA is TGTGCCAGCAGCCCAAGAAACCTCTCACCCCTCCACTTT.

This clonotype was seen many times. The J gene is TRBJ1-2, the V gene TRBV12-3 or TRBV12-4; D ambiguous. Trimming stripped 9 bases from V and 8 bases from J, with 7 bases between. The CDR3 spans 9 residues. The CDR3 loop is CARRAGYTF. CDR3 in DNA: TGTGCCAGGAGGGCCGGCTACACCTTC.

There are a few counts of this clonotype. This rearrangement joins TRBV6-6 to TRBJ1-6; 11 positions agree with TRBD1. The CDR3 contains 15 residues. Germline CDR1 MNHNY, CDR2 SVGAGI (reference sequence). The V segment lost 6 bases and the J segment 10 bases; nucleotides outside the gene matches: 8. The chain's CDR3 is CASRTPGQGGSPLHF. In DNA form, the CDR3 reads TGTGCCAGCAGAACCCCGGGACAGGGGGGATCACCCCTCCACTTT.

This clonotype was observed at least ten times. This chain uses TRBV4-1 with TRBJ2-5, with D perhaps TRBD1 (5 bases). CDR1 is MGHRA and CDR2 is YSYEKL in the germline V gene. This CDR3 spans 16 amino acids. The ends were cut back, 1 base at V and 5 bases at J, with 17 bases in the middle. The CDR3 bases are TGCGCCAGCAGCCAAGGCTCCAGGGCGTTTAGTGAGACCCAGTACTTC. Protein: CASSQGSRAFSETQYF.

The J gene is TRBJ1-5, the V gene TRBV19, with 7 bases fitting TRBD1. The CDR3 totals 14 residues. V lost 3 bases and J lost 6; bases outside the gene matches: 5. The germline V gene encodes CDR1 LNHDA and CDR2 SQIVND (reference sequence). Here the CDR3 reads CASSIDRVPQPQHF. The CDR3 DNA reads as TGTGCCAGTAGTATCGACAGGGTCCCTCAGCCCCAGCATTTT.

V is TRBV11-2 and J is TRBJ1-2; D may be TRBD1 (6 bases). CDR1 SGHAT and CDR2 FQNNGV come from the germline V gene. The CDR3 sequence is 13 residues long. With 4 bases removed from V and 6 bases from J, the gap between germline ends came to 12 bases. This chain's CDR3 is CASSSWTANGYTF. Written as DNA, the CDR3 is TGTGCCAGCAGCTCCTGGACAGCAAATGGCTACACCTTC.

This clonotype was seen many times. The gene calls are TRBV12-3 or TRBV12-4 and TRBJ1-5, with D possibly TRBD1 on 5 matching bases. The CDR3 length is 13 residues. V gave up 1 base and J gave up 7 bases, with 8 bases separating them. The CDR3 here is CASSLVGAQPQHF. Here the CDR3 DNA reads TGTGCCAGCAGTTTAGTAGGGGCGCAGCCCCAGCATTTT.

This clonotype was seen ten or more times. The V call is TRBV7-2, the J call TRBJ1-6; D is ambiguous. The CDR3 is made up of 14 amino acids. The V gene lost 6 bases and the J gene lost 9 bases, with 15 bases spanning the gap. Germline CDR1 reads SGHTA; CDR2 reads FQGNSA. CDR3 DNA sequence: TGTGCCAGCAGACGGCAGAAGGAGGGTTCACCCCTCCACTTT. It translates to CASRRQKEGSPLHF.

The sample holds many counts of this clonotype. V gene TRBV4-1 combines with J gene TRBJ1-5; 9 nucleotides match TRBD1. The CDR3 has 16 residues. J lost 3 bases, V lost 3 bases, and 6 bases had no gene match. Germline V CDR1 and CDR2: MGHRA, YSYEKL. CDR3 DNA: TGCGCCAGCAGCCAGCCGGGACAGGGTCCCAATCAGCCCCAGCATTTT. This codes for CASSQPGQGPNQPQHF.

This clonotype was detected ten times or more. The chain links TRBV29-1 to TRBJ1-1; the match to TRBD1 covers 8 bases. V was pared by 5 bases and J by 4 bases, with 12 bases of the junction left unmatched. CDR1 SQVTM and CDR2 ANQGSEA come from the germline V gene. The CDR3 totals 15 residues. CDR3 nucleotides: TGCAGCGTTCCTTCAGGGGGCATGAGGATCACTGAAGCTTTCTTT. Its protein is CSVPSGGMRITEAFF.

This chain links TRBV14 with TRBJ2-1; 14 bases map to TRBD2. Trimming took 2 bases from V and 4 from J; bases not matched to a gene: 10. The CDR3 has 19 residues. CDR1 and CDR2 (germline): SGHDN, FVKESK. DNA of the CDR3: TGTGCCAGCAGCCAAAAAGAGGGACTAGCGGGGGATTTTTACAATGAGCAGTTCTTC. It codes for CASSQKEGLAGDFYNEQFF.

This clonotype was seen more than once but under ten times. The chain recombines TRBV20-1 with TRBJ1-2; D gene uncertain. Deletions cut 5 bases from V and 4 bases from J, with 17 bases between. Germline V gene sequence: CDR1 DFQATT, CDR2 SNEGSKA (reference sequence). The CDR3 loop spans 14 amino acids. Here the CDR3 reads CSADQVGSFYGYTF. The CDR3 nucleotides read TGCAGTGCTGATCAGGTGGGATCTTTCTATGGCTACACCTTC.

This clonotype was observed many times. This chain joins TRBV7-2 and TRBJ2-4, with 8 bases that match TRBD2. The CDR3 has 17 amino acids. V shed 5 bases and J 0 bases; nucleotides not matched to a gene: 9. Germline CDR1 SGHTA, CDR2 FQGNSA. CDR3 coding DNA: TGTGCCAGCAGCCCGGGAGGGGCGGGGGCAGCCAAAAACATTCAGTACTTC. It specifies CASSPGGAGAAKNIQYF.

This clonotype showed up just a few times. The rearrangement links TRBV6-6 to TRBJ1-5; 9 positions agree with TRBD1. Germline V CDR1 and CDR2: MNHNY, SVGAGI (reference sequence). The trim removed 3 bases at V and 6 bases at J, leaving 6 bases unmatched. The CDR3 consists of 15 residues. The CDR3 DNA is TGTGCCAGCAGTTATGGACAGGGGAGCTTTCAGCCCCAGCATTTT. Translation gives CASSYGQGSFQPQHF.

This clonotype was observed many times. The chain carries TRBV4-3 and TRBJ2-5; D remains ambiguous. V was shortened by 1 base and J by 2 bases, with 11 bases between the two germline ends. The CDR3 runs 15 residues. The germline gives CDR1 LGHNA, CDR2 YSLEER. This CDR3 reads CASSQGSIRQETQYF. CDR3 coding DNA: TGCGCCAGCAGCCAAGGAAGTATCAGGCAAGAGACCCAGTACTTC.

This clonotype was observed at least ten times. The chain joins TRBV20-1 to TRBJ2-5, with 8 bases aligning to TRBD2. The CDR3 has 16 residues. Germline V CDR1 and CDR2: DFQATT, SNEGSKA (reference sequence). J was trimmed by 0 bases and V by 4 bases; bases with no gene match: 10. In DNA, the CDR3 is TGCAGTGCTAAGGGCAAGGGCGGGGGGTACCAAGAGACCCAGTACTTC. As protein: CSAKGKGGGYQETQYF.

This clonotype was recorded at least ten times. This rearrangement joins TRBV24-1 to TRBJ1-5; D remains unclear. V was clipped by 6 bases and J by 4 bases, with 9 bases between them. This CDR3 is built from 13 residues. Germline CDR1 KGHDR, CDR2 SFDVKD. This CDR3 is CATSPGWNQPQHF. The CDR3 bases are TGTGCCACCAGTCCAGGTTGGAATCAGCCCCAGCATTTT.

This clonotype was counted ten times or more. The J gene is TRBJ1-3, the V gene TRBV10-2; D ambiguous. Germline-derived CDR1 and CDR2 are WSHSY and SAAADI. V was cut by 0 bases and J by 3 bases, with 3 bases left in between. This CDR3 has 13 amino acids. This CDR3 reads CASSESSGNTIYF. The CDR3 DNA reads as TGCGCCAGCAGTGAGTCGAGTGGAAACACCATATATTTT.

This clonotype was counted ten times or more. This chain links TRBV29-1 with TRBJ1-1, with a tentative D call TRBD1 (5 bases). Trimming removed 3 bases from V and 2 bases from J, with 7 bases in between. The length of the CDR3 is 12 residues. Per the germline V gene, CDR1 is SQVTM and CDR2 is ANQGSEA. CDR3 in amino acids: CSVERGNTEAFF. The CDR3 region has the DNA TGCAGCGTTGAGAGGGGAAACACTGAAGCTTTCTTT.

This clonotype appeared many times. The V gene is TRBV7-2, the J gene TRBJ1-1; D unresolved. The ends were cut back, 1 base at V and 2 bases at J, with 14 bases in the middle. The germline V gene encodes CDR1 SGHTA and CDR2 FQGNSA. This CDR3 is 16 amino acids long. The CDR3 region is CASSLGAPKGNTEAFF. The CDR3 DNA sequence: TGTGCCAGCAGCTTAGGGGCTCCAAAGGGCAACACTGAAGCTTTCTTT.